A single sample gave rise to the 18 T cell receptor beta chains below, sequenced in a study of cytomegalovirus exposure and HLA in healthy donors. 13 Jbeta primers and 60 Vbeta primers were used for the PCR. Profiling relied on immunoSEQ multiplex PCR, and the TCRdb table lists in-frame clones only, not all of them. The sample holds around 120,000 clones, roughly 85% seen once. Material: PBMCs. The source of these receptors is a woman in her thirties or forties in good health and CMV-seronegative.

The chain recombines TRBV30 with TRBJ2-5, with 7 bases fitting TRBD1. The J call may be incorrect, as the DNA end agrees better with TRBJ2-7. The CDR3 sequence is 13 residues long. Germline CDR1 GTSNPN, CDR2 SVGIG (reference sequence). Here the CDR3 reads CAWTLRGQSEQYF. CDR3 nucleotide sequence: TGTGCCTGGACCCTGAGGGGGCAATCCGAGCAGTACTTC.

The chain combines TRBV5-1 with TRBJ2-3, with 9 bases fitting TRBD1. The CDR3 is made up of 14 amino acids. The V gene end was trimmed by 0 bases and the J gene end by 5 bases; junction bases not matched to a gene: 1. Germline loops: CDR1 SGHRS, CDR2 YFSETQ. The CDR3 is CASSLGTGEDTQYF. In DNA form, the CDR3 reads TGCGCCAGCAGCTTGGGGACAGGGGAAGATACGCAGTATTTT.

The chain combines TRBV5-1 with TRBJ2-5; perhaps TRBD2 as D (6 bases). The germline V and J ends were trimmed by 0 bases and 5 bases, with 14 bases remaining between them. Germline values: CDR1 SGHRS, CDR2 YFSETQ. The CDR3 is 15 residues long. CDR3 coding DNA: TGCGCCAGCAGCTTGGAAGGAAGTCGGGGGGAGACCCAGTACTTC. It encodes CASSLEGSRGETQYF.

The chain carries TRBV4-3 and TRBJ1-1; 11 positions agree with TRBD1. The CDR3 is made up of 14 amino acids. Per germline, CDR1 LGHNA and CDR2 YSLEER. With 3 bases clipped from V and 4 bases from J, the junction kept 1 base outside the gene matches. The CDR3 nucleotides read TGCGCCAGCAGCCAGGACAGGGGGCCCACTGAAGCTTTCTTT. It specifies CASSQDRGPTEAFF.

The chain uses TRBV29-1 and TRBJ2-7, with TRBD1 matching over 9 bases. CDR1 SQVTM and CDR2 ANQGSEA come from the germline V gene. This CDR3 has 16 amino acids. Losses at the gene ends were 2 bases for V and 2 bases for J; bases not matched to a gene: 10. CDR3 sequence (DNA): TGCAGCGTTGAAACTACAGGGGGCGGTGGGACCTACGAGCAGTACTTC. It codes for CSVETTGGGGTYEQYF.

This chain connects TRBV5-6 to TRBJ2-5, with 7 positions matching TRBD1. Trimming removed 4 bases from V and 1 base from J; junction bases left unmatched: 4. The CDR3 consists of 14 residues. Germline V gene lookup returns CDR1 SGHDT and CDR2 YYEEEE. The CDR3 loop reads CASSKQGFQETQYF. The CDR3 DNA is TGTGCCAGCAGCAAACAGGGGTTCCAAGAGACCCAGTACTTC.

The J gene is TRBJ1-2, the V gene TRBV2; no firm D call. This CDR3 region has 12 residues. Germline V CDR1 and CDR2: SNHLY, FYNNEI. Trimming stripped 8 bases from V and 4 bases from J, with 11 bases between. DNA of the CDR3: TGTGCCAGCCCCGGCCAGGCCTATGGCTACACCTTC. Encoded protein: CASPGQAYGYTF.

The chain recombines TRBV15 with TRBJ1-1; 7 bases fit TRBD1. Germline CDR1 and CDR2: LNHNV and YYDKDF (reference sequence). CDR3 length: 14 amino acids. V lost 5 bases, J lost 1 base, and 4 bases stayed unmatched. The CDR3 DNA reads as TGTGCCACCAGCGGGGACAGAGAGAACACTGAAGCTTTCTTT. Protein sequence: CATSGDRENTEAFF.

This chain connects TRBV30 to TRBJ2-7, with 9 bases aligning to TRBD1. Trimming at V came to 0 bases and at J to 3 bases, leaving 6 bases not matched to a gene. CDR3 length equals 15 residues. The germline V gene encodes CDR1 GTSNPN and CDR2 SVGIG (reference sequence). The CDR3 reads CAWSVPRTGDYEQYF. In DNA, the CDR3 is TGTGCCTGGAGTGTACCCCGGACAGGGGACTACGAGCAGTACTTC.

The rearrangement joins TRBV7-9 to TRBJ2-7, with a weak D call TRBD1 (6 bases). V was cut by 6 bases and J by 4 bases, with 19 bases left in between. The CDR3 consists of 15 residues. CDR1 SEHNR and CDR2 FQNEAQ come from the germline V gene (reference sequence). This CDR3 is CASSSSRTASYEQYF. CDR3 nucleotides: TGTGCCAGCAGTTCCTCAAGGACAGCCTCTTACGAGCAGTACTTC.

The V and J genes are TRBV19 and TRBJ2-3; tentative D call: TRBD2 (6 bases). CDR3 length: 15 amino acids. V lost 6 bases, J lost 0 bases, and 13 bases lay in between. The germline V gene has CDR1 LNHDA and CDR2 SQIVND (reference sequence). CDR3 region: CASSLALTSTDTQYF. The CDR3 nucleotides are TGTGCCAGTAGCCTAGCGCTAACTAGCACAGATACGCAGTATTTT.

The CDR3 bases are TGTGCCAGCATGCTATTATCAGGGGGAGACGAGCAGTACTTC. Translating gives CASMLLSGGDEQYF. V gene TRBV2 combines with J gene TRBJ2-7, with 7 nucleotides matching TRBD1. CDR3 length: 14 amino acids. CDR1 is SNHLY, CDR2 FYNNEI, per germline. J lost 5 bases, V lost 7 bases, and 11 bases had no gene match.

The chain employs TRBV19 and TRBJ1-5, with D uncertain. The ends were cut back, 7 bases at V and 6 bases at J, with 16 bases in the middle. CDR3 length equals 14 residues. The germline V gene encodes CDR1 LNHDA and CDR2 SQIVND (reference sequence). The CDR3 bases are TGTGCCAGTACCCTAGGCGCAGCGAGTCAGCCCCAGCATTTT. It specifies CASTLGAASQPQHF.

The CDR3 DNA sequence: TGTGCCAGCGGGCCCGCGGGAGTGGCAGATACGCAGTATTTT. Translation: CASGPAGVADTQYF. The chain links TRBV7-9 to TRBJ2-3; TRBD2 matches 7 bases. The trim removed 8 bases at V and 4 bases at J, leaving 9 bases unmatched. The CDR3 has 14 amino acids. From germline, CDR1 is SEHNR and CDR2 FQNEAQ (reference sequence).

V is TRBV7-2 and J is TRBJ1-5; D unresolved. The germline V gene has CDR1 SGHTA and CDR2 FQGNSA. The CDR3 runs to 14 residues. Deletions cut 0 bases from V and 9 bases from J, with 12 bases between. For the CDR3, the DNA is TGTGCCAGCAGCTTAGCGCCCCCTCCGGGGCCCCAGCATTTT. Translating it yields CASSLAPPPGPQHF.

This clone was detected a few times. The sample has other DNA sequences that encode this CDR3 too. CDR3 region: CASSLGTGSYEQYF. CDR3 DNA: TGTGCCAGCAGTTTGGGGACAGGGTCTTACGAGCAGTACTTC. The chain is built from TRBV28 and TRBJ2-7; the match to TRBD1 covers 9 bases. The CDR3 length is 14 residues. The V segment lost 3 bases and the J segment 4 bases; nucleotides outside the gene matches: 4. The germline V gene encodes CDR1 MDHEN and CDR2 SYDVKM.

V usage is TRBV6-5 and J usage is TRBJ2-2; TRBD2 agrees at 9 bases. CDR1 is MNHEY, CDR2 SVGAGI, per germline. The CDR3 consists of 16 residues. Trimming at V came to 4 bases and at J to 7 bases, leaving 10 bases not matched to a gene. CDR3 DNA: TGTGCCAGCAGTTCGGGGACTAGCCGCCGTGTCGGGGAGCTGTTTTTT. Translating gives CASSSGTSRRVGELFF.

The chain combines TRBV27 with TRBJ1-3; TRBD1 might be the D (6 bases). Trimming removed 3 bases from V and 0 bases from J, with 9 bases in between. CDR1 is MNHEY, CDR2 SMNVEV, per germline (reference sequence). CDR3 size: 15 residues. The CDR3 DNA follows: TGTGCCAGCAGTTTGTGGGGGCGCTCTGGAAACACCATATATTTT. Translating gives CASSLWGRSGNTIYF.